This T cell receptor (beta chain) comes out of a study of Ad26.COV2.S vaccination and SARS-CoV-2 variants. Study in general: COV1001, an Ad26.COV2.S trial, supplied this vaccine-arm donor. The authors gave Ad26.COV2.S intramuscularly, either once or twice 56 days apart.

This sample's treatment: 19 received Ad26.COV2.S at low or high dose, single or two shots; about five received placebo; per-sample allocation not given. Sampling occurred on day 63 after the first vaccine or placebo injection. Expression of Wuhan-strain SARS-CoV-2 spike came from the Ad26 vector that formed the vaccine. This clone was picked up one time. Trimming shortened V by 0 bases and J by 0 bases, and 13 bases separated the two germline ends. CDR3 length equals 17 residues. Germline values: CDR1 SGDLS, CDR2 YYNGEE. Sequenced by immunoSEQ multiplex PCR; TCRdb stores in-frame clones only, minus some. The top ten hold more than 1.5% of the sample, which has about 400,000 clones, over 80% seen once.

The source material was peripheral blood, sampled in a trial of Ad26.COV2.S vaccine versus placebo. The TCR sequence derives from a person between 18 and 65 years old who received the Ad26.COV2.S COVID-19 vaccine or a placebo. The genes are TRBV9 and TRBJ2-1, with D maybe TRBD2 (6 bases). CDR3: CASSVEEGWGSYNEQFF. The CDR3 DNA follows: TGTGCCAGCAGCGTAGAGGAGGGTTGGGGCTCCTACAATGAGCAGTTCTTC.